The rows below give T cell receptor beta chains drawn from one sample of a study of radiotherapy plus CTLA-4 blockade in lung cancer. Some clones are missing from TCRdb's copy, which holds only in-frame ones; the method was immunoSEQ multiplex PCR. The table includes over 95,000 clones, about four fifths detected once. This sample comprised peripheral blood, obtained from a patient treated with radiotherapy plus ipilimumab. The receptor set was obtained from a human donor with non-small cell lung cancer who had a partial response to radiotherapy plus ipilimumab. Some clones in this sample may be carry-over from other donors' samples. The CDR3 runs from the conserved cysteine through the conserved F or W. The D gene is left open where the match is weak. Where a row states a size, it is once, few, many or the class of an expanded clone; other rows omit it.

abundance | d_gene | j_gene | v_gene | CDR3nt | CDR3aa
NA | NA | TRBJ1-1 | TRBV28 | TGTGCCAGCAGTTTGTCGGGGGTAGGCACTGAAGCTTTCTTT | CASSLSGVGTEAFF
NA | TRBD1 | TRBJ1-6 | TRBV7-9 | TGTGCCAGCAGCTCCACATCTCCGGGACAGGGAGTCCGATCACCCCTCCACTTT | CASSSTSPGQGVRSPLHF
NA | TRBD1 | TRBJ2-5 | TRBV5-4 | TGTGCCAGCAGCACCAGAGAGGGGGCAGAGACCCAGTACTTC | CASSTREGAETQYF
NA | TRBD2 | TRBJ2-7 | TRBV7-9 | TGTGCCAGCAGCAACTTTAGGACTAGCGGGAGGGGCGAGCAGTACTTC | CASSNFRTSGRGEQYF
NA | NA | TRBJ1-1 | TRBV19 | TGTGCCAGTAGTATAGGGGGCTCGGTTACTGAAGCTTTCTTT | CASSIGGSVTEAFF
once | NA | TRBJ1-1 | TRBV7-2 | TGTGCCAGCAGCTTAGACTTGTTCTTTGAAGCTTTCTTT | CASSLDLFFEAFF
few | TRBD1 | TRBJ1-6 | TRBV5-4 | TGTGCCAGCAGCCAGGACAGGACCATGGGCTCACCCCTCCACTTT | CASSQDRTMGSPLHF
once | NA | TRBJ1-4 | TRBV30 | TGTGCCTGGAGTGTGTCAGGGATTAATGAAAAACTGTTTTTT | CAWSVSGINEKLFF
NA | TRBD2 | TRBJ2-3 | TRBV6-1 | TGTGCCAGCAGTGAGGGACTAGCTGTGAGCACAGATACGCAGTATTTT | CASSEGLAVSTDTQYF
NA | NA | TRBJ2-5 | TRBV11-3 | TGTGCCAGCAGCCGAGGGGGACCAGAACAAGAGACCCAGTACTTC | CASSRGGPEQETQYF
NA | TRBD2 | TRBJ2-4 | TRBV28 | TGTGCCAGCAGCTCCCCCAGGGAGGGGGCCAAAAACATTCAGTACTTC | CASSSPREGAKNIQYF
NA | NA | TRBJ2-7 | TRBV11-1 | TGTGCCAGCAGCCCGCCTTACAGGGACCCCAAAAGCTCCTACGAGCAGTACTTC | CASSPPYRDPKSSYEQYF
NA | NA | TRBJ2-3 | TRBV4-1 | TGCGCCAGCAGCCTTCAAGGTGACGGGGATACGCAGTATTTT | CASSLQGDGDTQYF
few | NA | TRBJ1-3 | TRBV7-9 | TGTGCCAGCAGTTGGAGCTCTGGAAACACCATATATTTT | CASSWSSGNTIYF
NA | NA | TRBJ2-1 | TRBV7-3 | TGTGCCAGCAGCCCCACTACCTACAATGAGCAGTTCTTC | CASSPTTYNEQFF
NA | NA | TRBJ1-6 | TRBV11-2 | TGTGCCAGCAGCTTGGGCTCCACCACCTATTCACCCCTCCACTTT | CASSLGSTTYSPLHF
NA | NA | TRBJ2-7 | TRBV5-4 | TGTGCCAGCAGCTTAGTCCCGGAGAGCTACGAGCAATACTTC | CASSLVPESYEQYF
NA | NA | TRBJ2-2 | TRBV5-5 | TGTGCCAGCAGCCCCCGGGTCGGAGGGTGGTTCACCGGGGAGCTGTTTTTT | CASSPRVGGWFTGELFF
NA | NA | TRBJ1-1 | TRBV5-1 | TGTGCCAGCAGCTTGGACGGTGCGAACACTGAAGCTTTCTTT | CASSLDGANTEAFF
NA | NA | TRBJ1-1 | TRBV6-1 | TGTGCCAGCAGTCCGAGGTCATTGAACACTGAAGCTTTCTTT | CASSPRSLNTEAFF
NA | NA | TRBJ2-2 | TRBV2 | TGTGCCAGCACTAGTGCTAGGCTCACCGGGGAGCTGTTTTTT | CASTSARLTGELFF
few | NA | TRBJ2-1 | TRBV5-1 | TGCGCCAGCAGTGCGGGACTCGACCCCAATGAGCAGTTCTTC | CASSAGLDPNEQFF
NA | TRBD1 | TRBJ2-3 | TRBV18 | TGTGCCAGCTCACCAGGAGACAGGGCGACAGATACGCAGTATTTT | CASSPGDRATDTQYF
NA | NA | TRBJ1-1 | TRBV6-5 | TGTGCCAGCAGTGGGGACTATATGAACACTGAAGCTTTCTTT | CASSGDYMNTEAFF
NA | NA | TRBJ1-3 | TRBV11-2 | TGTGCCAGCAGCCACAACAGTGGGAGCACCATATATTTT | CASSHNSGSTIYF
NA | TRBD2 | TRBJ2-1 | TRBV4-2 | TGTGCCAGCAGCCAAGAGGTACTAGCGGGAGAACACAATGAGCAGTTCTTC | CASSQEVLAGEHNEQFF
NA | NA | TRBJ1-4 | TRBV19 | TGTGCCAGTAGTATAAATCGTAGTGAAAAACTGTTTTTT | CASSINRSEKLFF
NA | NA | TRBJ2-3 | TRBV7-8 | TGTGCCAGCAGCCTGGGCCCGCCAAGCACAGATACGCAGTATTTT | CASSLGPPSTDTQYF
NA | TRBD2 | TRBJ2-1 | TRBV5-6 | TGTGCCAGCAGCTGGGCAACTGAAGCGGGGGGGAGGGATGAGCAGTTCTTC | CASSWATEAGGRDEQFF
NA | NA | TRBJ2-1 | TRBV2 | TGTGCCAGCAGTGTCTGGACAACCGGTGAGCAGTTCTTC | CASSVWTTGEQFF
NA | NA | TRBJ2-4 | TRBV19 | TGTGCCAGTAGTCGGATACAGGGTAGAAACATTCAGTACTTC | CASSRIQGRNIQYF
few | TRBD1 | TRBJ1-3 | TRBV9 | TGTGCCAGCAGCGTACAGGGGGGAAACTCTGGAAACACCATATATTTT | CASSVQGGNSGNTIYF
NA | NA | TRBJ1-6 | TRBV7-9 | TGTGCCAGCAGCCTTAACGCCGCGGCACCCCTCCACTTT | CASSLNAAAPLHF
NA | TRBD2 | TRBJ2-1 | TRBV18 | TGTGCCAGCTCACCCGGGACTAGCGGGAGCTATGAGCAGTTCTTC | CASSPGTSGSYEQFF
few | NA | TRBJ1-3 | TRBV6-1 | TGTGCCAGCAGTGAATCCTCAGGGCCTGGAAACACCATATATTTT | CASSESSGPGNTIYF
few | TRBD2 | TRBJ2-3 | TRBV5-1 | TGCGCCAGCAGCTTGGATTGGACTAGCGGGGTCGCAGATACGCAGTATTTT | CASSLDWTSGVADTQYF
NA | TRBD2 | TRBJ2-5 | TRBV4-1 | TGCGCCAGCAGCCACGCGGGACTAGCTAGCTTCCAAGAGACCCAGTACTTC | CASSHAGLASFQETQYF
NA | TRBD1 | TRBJ1-4 | TRBV6-6 | TGTGCCAGCAGTTTGGACAGGGGATCGGGAAAACTGTTTTTT | CASSLDRGSGKLFF
NA | TRBD2 | TRBJ2-1 | TRBV25-1 | TGTGCCAGCAGTGAATACGGGAGCGGGGGGTCAGGCGGGAATGAGCAGTTCTTC | CASSEYGSGGSGGNEQFF
NA | NA | TRBJ2-1 | TRBV5-1 | TGCGCCAGCAGCTCGAAACGGGGAAAGGATATAAATGAGCAGTTCTTC | CASSSKRGKDINEQFF
NA | NA | TRBJ2-3 | TRBV2 | TGTGCCAGCAGTGCCTCACAGACCTTCACAGATACGCAGTATTTT | CASSASQTFTDTQYF
NA | TRBD1 | TRBJ1-1 | TRBV5-1 | TGCGCCAGCAGCTCACAGGGGGCGAACACTGAAGCTTTCTTT | CASSSQGANTEAFF
few | TRBD1 | TRBJ1-2 | TRBV11-2 | TGTGCCAGCAGCTTGACAGGGTTCTATGGCTACACCTTC | CASSLTGFYGYTF
once | TRBD1 | TRBJ1-2 | TRBV7-9 | TGTGCCAGCAGCCCCAGCGGGACAGGGCTATCTAACTATGGCTACACCTTC | CASSPSGTGLSNYGYTF
NA | TRBD2 | TRBJ2-7 | TRBV28 | TGTGCCAGCAGTACTACGGGGACTAGCAGGTACGAGCAGTACTTC | CASSTTGTSRYEQYF
NA | NA | TRBJ1-1 | TRBV7-6 | TGTGCCAGCAGCGCTATTCGGGCGACAGGCGCCCTGAACACTGAAGCTTTCTTT | CASSAIRATGALNTEAFF
NA | NA | TRBJ2-1 | TRBV10-1 | TGCGCCGGTCGACGGGGGTTTATCAATGAGCAGTTCTTC | CAGRRGFINEQFF
NA | NA | TRBJ2-5 | TRBV6-1 | TGTGCCAGCAGTGTGACGTGGAGGGAGACCCAGTACTTC | CASSVTWRETQYF
NA | TRBD2 | TRBJ2-2 | TRBV11-3 | TGTGCCAGCCAGGGACTAGCGGGGGCCACGAACACCGGGGAGCTGTTTTTT | CASQGLAGATNTGELFF
NA | TRBD2 | TRBJ2-7 | TRBV30 | TGTGCCTGGAGTATCGGAACGGGAGGGGAAGGGTACGAGCAGTACTTC | CAWSIGTGGEGYEQYF
NA | NA | TRBJ1-2 | TRBV4-2 | TGTGCCAGCAGCCAAGATCAATTTCAGTATGGCTACACCTTC | CASSQDQFQYGYTF
NA | NA | TRBJ2-5 | TRBV5-4 | TGTGCCAGCAGCTCCTCAGAGACCCAGTACTTC | CASSSSETQYF